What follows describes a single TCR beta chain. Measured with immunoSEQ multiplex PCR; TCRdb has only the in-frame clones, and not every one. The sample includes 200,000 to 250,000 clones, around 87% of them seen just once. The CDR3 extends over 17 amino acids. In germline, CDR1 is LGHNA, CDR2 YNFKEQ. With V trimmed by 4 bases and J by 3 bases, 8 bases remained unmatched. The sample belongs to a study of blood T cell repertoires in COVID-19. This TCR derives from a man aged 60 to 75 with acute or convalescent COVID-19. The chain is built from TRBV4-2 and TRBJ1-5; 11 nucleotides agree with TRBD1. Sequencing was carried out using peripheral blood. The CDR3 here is CASSLSGTGGFNQPQHF. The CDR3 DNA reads TGTGCCAGCAGCCTATCCGGGACAGGGGGTTTCAATCAGCCCCAGCATTTT.